The 10 T cell receptor beta chains reported below all come from one sample, sequenced in a study of breast tumors, draining lymph nodes, adjacent tissues. In TCRdb, the multiplex PCR reads were re-called with MiXCR into one record per CDR3 protein. The sample contains approximately 120,000 distinct CDR3 sequences, approximately 22% of which appear only once. Samples came from axillary lymph nodes draining the breast cancer. Sequencing input: axillary lymph node tissue. These receptors were taken from a female donor with breast cancer. Some clones in this sample may be carry-over from other donors' samples.

About this clonotype: A much larger clone differs by one base, so this may be a read error. This sequence joins TRBV27 and TRBJ2-7; D not resolved. This CDR3 region has 13 residues. Germline loops: CDR1 MNHEY, CDR2 SMNVEV (reference sequence). DNA for the CDR3: TGTGCCAGCAGTTTAATTTGGACGGACGAGCAGTGCTTC. This translates into CASSLIWTDEQCF.

This clonotype was found many times. This sequence joins TRBV20-1 and TRBJ2-7, with D hard to call. V lost 6 bases, J lost 3 bases, and 15 bases lay in between. CDR3 length equals 13 residues. The V gene's germline CDR1 is DFQATT and CDR2 SNEGSKA (reference sequence). Here the CDR3 reads CSALGFSLYEQYF. The CDR3 nucleotides are TGCAGTGCCTTGGGATTTTCACTCTACGAGCAGTACTTC.

This clonotype occurred many times. V is TRBV6-1 and J is TRBJ2-2; D not resolved. Trimming pared 1 base from V and 1 base from J, leaving 10 bases between. Germline values: CDR1 MNHNS, CDR2 SASEGT. The CDR3 runs 16 residues. CDR3 amino acids: CASSEGPGLNTGELFF. The DNA for the CDR3 is TGTGCCAGCAGTGAAGGACCAGGCCTGAACACCGGGGAGCTGTTTTTT.

This clonotype was detected many times. The rearrangement uses TRBV5-1 and TRBJ2-1; TRBD2 might be the D (6 bases). The CDR3 covers 16 residues. The germline CDR1 and CDR2 sequences are SGHRS and YFSETQ. Trimming removed 0 bases at V and 3 bases at J, with 13 bases between. The CDR3 nucleotides read TGCGCCAGCAGCTTGGTGGGCGGGATCGGCTACAATGAGCAGTTCTTC. It translates to CASSLVGGIGYNEQFF.

This clonotype was detected many times. V is TRBV27 and J is TRBJ2-2; D gene uncertain. The CDR3 has 16 amino acids. Germline V gives CDR1 MNHEY, CDR2 SMNVEV (reference sequence). V was shortened by 3 bases and J by 3 bases, with 14 bases between the two germline ends. CDR3 sequence: CASSFVPDGYTGELFF. The DNA for the CDR3 is TGTGCCAGCAGTTTCGTCCCGGACGGCTACACCGGGGAGCTGTTTTTT.

This clonotype was observed many times. V is TRBV20-1 and J is TRBJ2-5; TRBD2 is a possible D gene (5 bases). Germline assignment: CDR1 DFQATT and CDR2 SNEGSKA (reference sequence). V dropped 7 bases and J dropped 4 bases, with 13 bases sitting between them. The CDR3 length is 12 residues. CDR3 nucleotides: TGCAGTGAACTAGGCAAAGGAGAGACCCAGTACTTC. Protein sequence: CSELGKGETQYF.

Concerning this clonotype itself: A much larger clone lies a single base off, so this may be a read error. The chain employs TRBV18 and TRBJ2-1; D not resolved. Trimming cost V 1 base and J 5 bases, with 6 bases left between them. The CDR3 is 13 amino acids. Germline V gene lookup returns CDR1 KGHSH and CDR2 LQKENI. In DNA, the CDR3 is TGTGCCAGCTCACCACGGGAACACAATGAGCAGTTCTTC. Protein: CASSPREHNEQFF.

This clonotype was observed many times. The chain has TRBV11-3 and TRBJ2-2; tentative D call: TRBD2 (6 bases). The germline V gene has CDR1 SGHNT and CDR2 YENEEA. V was pared by 2 bases and J by 3 bases, with 7 bases between. This CDR3 has 14 amino acids. As DNA, the CDR3 is TGTGCCAGCAGCTTAACGGGGGACACCGGGGAGCTGTTTTTT. Translated: CASSLTGDTGELFF.

In regard to this clonotype: Because it lacks the conserved phenylalanine or tryptophan at the end, this CDR3 is likely a read error. The rearrangement uses TRBV30 and TRBJ2-1; TRBD2 aligns across 9 bases. Looked up from germline, CDR1 is GTSNPN and CDR2 is SVGIG (reference sequence). CDR3 length: 16 residues. The junction had 7 bases not matched to a gene; V was cut back by 4 bases and J by 0 bases. The CDR3 spells CAWKRLAANSYNEQFC. The CDR3 DNA sequence: TGTGCCTGGAAGCGACTAGCGGCCAACTCCTACAATGAGCAGTTCTGC.

This clonotype occurred many times. The V call is TRBV28, the J call TRBJ2-7, with 10 bases matching TRBD1. Trimming at V came to 6 bases and at J to 3 bases, leaving 11 bases not matched to a gene. From germline, CDR1 is MDHEN and CDR2 SYDVKM. The CDR3 totals 16 residues. The CDR3 DNA sequence: TGTGCCAGCAGCGCGAACCGGGGACAGGGGTTCTACGAGCAGTACTTC. Translating gives CASSANRGQGFYEQYF.